The clone carrying this T cell receptor beta chain is a singleton in its sample. Its antigen is as yet unknown. V lost 3 bases, J lost 3 bases, and 5 bases stayed unmatched. This CDR3 comprises 15 residues. From germline, CDR1 is SGHDT and CDR2 YYEEEE. Clones were sequenced by immunoSEQ multiplex PCR, and TCRdb holds only the in-frame ones, with some missing. The sample carries about 19,000 clones, approximately 84% recorded once. This specimen comes from a study of PD-1 blockade in classical Hodgkin lymphoma. Study-level findings and limits: Diversity similar to that of newly diagnosed patients was seen at baseline in complete responders.

Following autologous stem cell transplantation, relapse occurred in every patient, and exposure to brentuximab vedotin varied. Classification of best responses gave complete response, partial response or progressive disease. The sequencing used peripheral blood mononuclear cells (PBMCs), collected at baseline. The TCR sequence derives from a human donor with classical Hodgkin lymphoma. The chain couples TRBV5-6 to TRBJ2-7; 11 bases map to TRBD2. The CDR3 region has the DNA TGTGCCAGCAGCTATATAGCGGGGGGGCTCTACGAGCAGTACTTC. Protein: CASSYIAGGLYEQYF.